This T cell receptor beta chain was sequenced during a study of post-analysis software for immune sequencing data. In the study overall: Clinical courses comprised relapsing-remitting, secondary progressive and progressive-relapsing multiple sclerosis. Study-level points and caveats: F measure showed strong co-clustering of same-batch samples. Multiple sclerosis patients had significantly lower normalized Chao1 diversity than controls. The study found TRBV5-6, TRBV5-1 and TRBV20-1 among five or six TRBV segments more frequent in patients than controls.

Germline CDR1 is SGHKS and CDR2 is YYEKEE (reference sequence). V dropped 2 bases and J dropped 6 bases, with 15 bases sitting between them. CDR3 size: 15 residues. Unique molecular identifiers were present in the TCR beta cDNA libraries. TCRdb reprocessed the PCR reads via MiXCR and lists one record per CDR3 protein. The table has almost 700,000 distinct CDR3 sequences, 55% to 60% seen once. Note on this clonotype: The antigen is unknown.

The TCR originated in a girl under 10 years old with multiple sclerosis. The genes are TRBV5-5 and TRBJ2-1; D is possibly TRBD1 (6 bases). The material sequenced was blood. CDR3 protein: CASSLRTAFLNEQFF. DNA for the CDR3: TGTGCCAGCAGCTTAAGGACAGCCTTTCTCAATGAGCAGTTCTTC.